The 17 T cell receptor beta chains given below trace back to one sample, sequenced in a study of T-cell reconstitution after alpha-beta-depleted transplantation in children. TCRbeta library construction was performed incorporating unique molecular identifiers. TCRdb reanalysed the PCR reads using MiXCR and keeps one entry per CDR3 protein. This table holds about 540,000 distinct CDR3 sequences, roughly 18% found once. Specimen: PBMCs from the stem cell graft donor, collected from the stem cell graft. All receptors come from a human donor who donated a stem cell graft to a child with acute lymphoblastic leukemia.

The genes are TRBV12-3 or TRBV12-4 and TRBJ1-5, with TRBD1 identical over 9 bases. Losses at the gene ends were 6 bases for V and 3 bases for J; bases not matched to a gene: 6. This CDR3 comprises 15 residues. Here the CDR3 reads CASSPGQGYNQPQHF. CDR3 DNA: TGTGCCAGCAGCCCGGGACAGGGCTACAATCAGCCCCAGCATTTT.

The rearrangement uses TRBV7-3 and TRBJ2-1, with 7 nucleotides matching TRBD2. The CDR3 has 15 residues. In germline, CDR1 is SGHTA, CDR2 FQGTGA. With V trimmed by 5 bases and J by 3 bases, 7 bases remained unmatched. CDR3: CASSAAAGVYNEQFF. The CDR3, as DNA: TGTGCCAGCAGCGCTGCGGCGGGAGTCTACAATGAGCAGTTCTTC.

In its sample, this clonotype was seen a few times. The chain is built from TRBV4-1 and TRBJ2-2; 12 positions match TRBD2. With 1 base clipped from V and 6 bases from J, the junction kept 6 bases outside the gene matches. Germline V gene data show CDR1 as MGHRA and CDR2 as YSYEKL. The CDR3 has 17 amino acids. The CDR3 region has the DNA TGCGCCAGCAGCCAAGGACTAGCGGGAGTTGTGGCCGGGGAGCTGTTTTTT. The encoded protein is CASSQGLAGVVAGELFF.

The V and J genes are TRBV18 and TRBJ2-5; D ambiguous. Trimming pared 5 bases from V and 1 base from J, leaving 17 bases between. This CDR3 contains 16 residues. Germline-derived CDR1 and CDR2 are KGHSH and LQKENI. CDR3 sequence reads: CASSMISGGVQETQYF. DNA for the CDR3: TGTGCCAGCTCAATGATCTCCGGCGGAGTCCAAGAGACCCAGTACTTC. The full variable domain, its missing parts supplied by reference TRBV18 and TRBJ2-5, is NAGVMQNPRHLVRRRGQEARLRCSPMKGHSHVYWYRQLPEEGLKFMVYLQKENIIDESGMPKERFSAEFPKEGPSILRIQQVVRGDSAAYFCASSMISGGVQETQYFGPGTRLLVL.

This clonotype was seen just once. This rearrangement joins TRBV7-6 to TRBJ1-4; TRBD1 matches at 7 bases. Germline V gives CDR1 SGHVS, CDR2 FNYEAQ. V lost 5 bases and J lost 4; bases outside the gene matches: 19. The length of the CDR3 is 19 residues. The CDR3 protein is CASSRLSAAGGLSNEKLFF. The CDR3, as DNA: TGTGCCAGCAGCCGCCTCTCGGCGGCAGGGGGGCTCAGTAATGAAAAACTGTTTTTT.

The chain uses TRBV6-2 or TRBV6-3 and TRBJ2-5; 8 bases fit TRBD2. CDR1 is MNHEY, CDR2 SVGEGT, per germline. With V trimmed by 9 bases and J by 4 bases, 7 bases remained unmatched. This CDR3 spans 13 amino acids. The CDR3: CASGTRRAETQYF. The CDR3 DNA sequence: TGTGCCAGTGGGACTAGGAGAGCAGAGACCCAGTACTTC.

V usage is TRBV20-1 and J usage is TRBJ2-1, with TRBD2 as a possible D gene (6 bases). The CDR3 is 14 amino acids. Trimming took off 1 base at V and 4 bases at J, with 11 bases between the two ends. In germline, CDR1 is DFQATT, CDR2 SNEGSKA (reference sequence). Written as DNA, the CDR3 is TGCAGTGCTAGAGGTAGCGGTCCATACAATGAGCAGTTCTTC. It yields the protein CSARGSGPYNEQFF.

This clonotype was counted only a few times. The chain uses TRBV18 and TRBJ1-1, with TRBD1 as a possible D gene (5 bases). CDR3 length: 16 amino acids. V lost 3 bases to trimming and J lost 5 bases, with 19 bases between them. Germline assignment: CDR1 KGHSH and CDR2 LQKENI. The CDR3 DNA reads TGTGCCAGCTCACCGCTCGACTCCTGGAGGGGAACTGAAGCTTTCTTT. Its protein is CASSPLDSWRGTEAFF.

This clonotype was seen more than once but under ten times. The V gene is TRBV19, the J gene TRBJ1-2, with 7 bases fitting TRBD1. J lost 8 bases, V lost 3 bases, and 12 bases had no gene match. Germline-derived CDR1 and CDR2 are LNHDA and SQIVND (reference sequence). CDR3 size: 15 residues. The DNA of the CDR3 is TGTGCCAGTAGTATCATGCAGGGGGTTTCGGAAGGCTACACCTTC. Its protein product is CASSIMQGVSEGYTF.

There are a few counts of this clonotype. The rearrangement links TRBV5-1 to TRBJ2-2, with no clear D. The germline V and J ends were trimmed by 2 bases and 2 bases, with 10 bases remaining between them. The CDR3 extends over 15 amino acids. Germline V lookup: CDR1 SGHRS, CDR2 YFSETQ. In DNA, the CDR3 is TGCGCCAGCAGCTTTCGGATACTCAACACCGGGGAGCTGTTTTTT. Amino acid sequence: CASSFRILNTGELFF.

V is TRBV24-1 and J is TRBJ2-1; D possibly corresponds to TRBD2 (5 bases). CDR3 length equals 14 residues. V was cut by 4 bases and J by 9 bases, with 15 bases left in between. Germline V gives CDR1 KGHDR, CDR2 SFDVKD. CDR3 sequence: CATSERTSESEQFF. Here the CDR3 DNA reads TGTGCCACCAGTGAGAGGACTTCGGAGTCTGAGCAGTTCTTC.

The gene calls are TRBV6-2 or TRBV6-3 and TRBJ2-7; D not certain. Germline V gene sequence: CDR1 MNHEY, CDR2 SVGEGT. V gave up 6 bases and J gave up 4 bases, with 7 bases separating them. This CDR3 contains 11 residues. CDR3 sequence: CASRFQYEQYF. The CDR3 DNA reads as TGTGCCAGCAGGTTCCAATACGAGCAGTACTTC.

This sequence joins TRBV7-9 and TRBJ1-6, with 9 bases matching TRBD1. J gave up 6 bases and V 8 bases, and 11 bases lay outside the gene matches. Per germline, CDR1 SEHNR and CDR2 FQNEAQ (reference sequence). The CDR3 runs to 16 residues. CDR3 nucleotides: TGTGCCAGCGGAATCACCGGGGACAGGGTTAATTCACCCCTCCACTTT. This encodes CASGITGDRVNSPLHF.

The rearrangement links TRBV5-1 to TRBJ2-7; 8 positions match TRBD1. The CDR3 spans 16 residues. J lost 1 base, V lost 4 bases, and 10 bases had no gene match. In germline, CDR1 is SGHRS, CDR2 YFSETQ. The CDR3 sequence: CASSKGQGVLSYEQYF. CDR3 DNA sequence: TGCGCCAGCAGCAAAGGACAGGGAGTGTTGTCCTACGAGCAGTACTTC.

The rearrangement uses TRBV24-1 and TRBJ2-1, with 14 nucleotides matching TRBD2. This CDR3 spans 19 amino acids. V lost 3 bases to trimming and J lost 6 bases; unmatched junction nucleotides: 12. Germline values: CDR1 KGHDR, CDR2 SFDVKD. CDR3 in amino acids: CATSDHRLAGGPRGNEQFF. The CDR3 DNA reads as TGTGCCACCAGTGATCATCGACTAGCGGGAGGGCCGAGGGGCAATGAGCAGTTCTTC.

This sequence joins TRBV12-3 or TRBV12-4 and TRBJ2-7; D is unclear. Trimming took 5 bases from V and 0 from J, leaving 17 bases between them. CDR3 length: 16 residues. CDR3 region: CASSPPDHTPSYEQYF. The DNA for the CDR3 is TGTGCCAGCAGTCCACCGGATCACACGCCCTCCTACGAGCAGTACTTC.

This clonotype was detected a few times. The chain combines TRBV27 with TRBJ2-3; 10 bases are a match to TRBD2. Unmatched junction bases numbered 3, after V lost 5 bases and J lost 4 bases. CDR3 length: 14 residues. CDR1 is MNHEY and CDR2 is SMNVEV in the germline V gene (reference sequence). CDR3 sequence (DNA): TGTGCCAGCAGTATTCTAGCGGGAGCAGATACGCAGTATTTT. Its protein is CASSILAGADTQYF.